Below, 2 T cell receptor beta chains from the same sample are listed, as sequenced in a study of shared clonotypes between healthy human individuals. Some clones are missing from TCRdb's copy, which holds only in-frame ones; the method was immunoSEQ multiplex PCR. The table records some 580,000 clones, roughly 97% of them present only once. The sequencing sample was made of naive CD4+ T cells sorted from blood. Subset denoted: CD45RA+ positively selected. The receptors derive from a woman under 40 in good health.

The rearrangement uses TRBV5-4 and TRBJ2-7; 10 nucleotides agree with TRBD2. The CDR3 covers 15 residues. The trim removed 3 bases at V and 5 bases at J, leaving 8 bases unmatched. Germline V gives CDR1 SGHNT, CDR2 YYREEE (reference sequence). CDR3 sequence reads: CASSSSSGRVHEQYF. CDR3 in DNA: TGTGCCAGCAGCTCCTCTAGCGGGAGAGTACACGAGCAGTACTTC.

This rearrangement joins TRBV6-6 to TRBJ2-7; perhaps D is TRBD1 or TRBD2 (7 bases each). The CDR3 sequence is 14 residues long. Trimming left V 4 bases short and J 4 bases short, with 14 bases between. The V gene's germline CDR1 is MNHNY and CDR2 SVGAGI (reference sequence). DNA of the CDR3: TGTGCCAGCAGTTGGGACAGCGGGATGTACGAGCAGTACTTC. It yields the protein CASSWDSGMYEQYF.